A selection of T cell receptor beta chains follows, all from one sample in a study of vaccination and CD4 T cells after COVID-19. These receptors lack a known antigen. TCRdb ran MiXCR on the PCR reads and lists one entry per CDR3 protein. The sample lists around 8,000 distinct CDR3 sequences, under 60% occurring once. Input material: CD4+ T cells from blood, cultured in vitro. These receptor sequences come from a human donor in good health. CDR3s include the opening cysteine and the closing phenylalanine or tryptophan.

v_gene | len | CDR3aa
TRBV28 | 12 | CASSFSRGEQYF
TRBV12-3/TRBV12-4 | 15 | CASSPQRVSNTEAFF
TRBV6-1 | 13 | CASSPDRAYEQYF
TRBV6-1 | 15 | CASSEFTGGNSPLHF
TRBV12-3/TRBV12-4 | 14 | CASSFDRSNQPQHF
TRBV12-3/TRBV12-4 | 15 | CASSTETGASYEQYF
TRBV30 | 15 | CAWRTLQGNQETQYF
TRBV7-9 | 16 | CASSASPGGPGYEQYF
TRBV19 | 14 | CASSIGGGRGTQYF
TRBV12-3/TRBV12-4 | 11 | CASSFGETQYF
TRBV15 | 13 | CATSRDRGSEQFF
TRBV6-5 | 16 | CASSYVLVNRNTEAFF
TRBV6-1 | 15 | CANYLGTGVYNEQFF
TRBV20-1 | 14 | CSARPGPSYNEQFF
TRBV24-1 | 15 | CATSDPGGSYNEQFF
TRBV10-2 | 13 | CASRGTVNSPLHF
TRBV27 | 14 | CASGVLGGTDTQYF
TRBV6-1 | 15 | CASSAGTRNTGELFF
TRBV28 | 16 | CASSTPGPLLNQPQHF
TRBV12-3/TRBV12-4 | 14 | CASSFAPNTGELFF
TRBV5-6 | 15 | CASSLGPSGLNEQFF
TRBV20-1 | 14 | CSARVGTSTYEQYF
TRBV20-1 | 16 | CSAPGGQGNRYTEAFF
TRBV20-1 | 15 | CSARAGTRVWETQYF
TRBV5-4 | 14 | CASSLEGVNYGYTF
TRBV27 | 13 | CASRREGSNGYTF
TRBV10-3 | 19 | CAISETPGLAGSSYNEQFF
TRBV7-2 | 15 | CASSPGTSSHDEQYF
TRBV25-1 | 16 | CASSARGGLSTGELFF
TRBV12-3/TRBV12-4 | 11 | CASSPTDTQYF
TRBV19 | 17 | CASSIPQGASSSTEAFF